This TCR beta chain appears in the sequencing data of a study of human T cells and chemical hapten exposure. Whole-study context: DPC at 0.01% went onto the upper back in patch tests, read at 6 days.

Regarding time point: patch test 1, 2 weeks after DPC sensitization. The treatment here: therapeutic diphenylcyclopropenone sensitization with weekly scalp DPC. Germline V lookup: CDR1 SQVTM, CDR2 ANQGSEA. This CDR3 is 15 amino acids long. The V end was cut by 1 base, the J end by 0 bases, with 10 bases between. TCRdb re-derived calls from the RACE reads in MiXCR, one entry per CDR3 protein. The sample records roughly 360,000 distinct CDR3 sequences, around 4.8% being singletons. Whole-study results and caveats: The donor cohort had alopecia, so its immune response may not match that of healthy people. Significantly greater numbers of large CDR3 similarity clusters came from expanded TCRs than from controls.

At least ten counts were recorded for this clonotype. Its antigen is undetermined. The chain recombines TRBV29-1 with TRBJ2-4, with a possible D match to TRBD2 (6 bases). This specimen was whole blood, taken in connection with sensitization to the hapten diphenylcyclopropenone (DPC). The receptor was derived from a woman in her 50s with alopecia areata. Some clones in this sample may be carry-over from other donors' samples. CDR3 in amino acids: CSVEVGRIAKNIQYF. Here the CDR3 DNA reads TGCAGCGTTGAAGTTGGGAGGATAGCCAAAAACATTCAGTACTTC.